This TCR beta chain originates from a study of blood T cell repertoires in COVID-19. Study summary: Acute and convalescent COVID-19 samples came from the United States, Italy and Spain. Sources were T cells, B-cell-depleted T cells, or PBMCs; the material itself was cDNA or gDNA.

In the study's own analysis: Reference gene primer amplification in the assay estimated nucleated cell counts. Repertoires were generated with immunoSEQ multiplex PCR, while TCRdb's copy carries only in-frame clones and drops some. Clone size and the V and J calls come from that table; the DNA yielded D and trimming. The sample records 80,000 or so clones, about nine tenths being singletons. The J segment lost 5 bases and the V segment lost 5 bases, leaving 4 bases of the junction unmatched. This CDR3 is built from 13 residues. CDR1 and CDR2 from the germline V gene are SGHVS and FQNEAQ. The chain is built from TRBV7-8 and TRBJ1-2; 8 positions match TRBD1. The sample comprised peripheral blood. The origin of this receptor is a man aged 45-60 years with acute or convalescent COVID-19. The CDR3 loop is CASSRDRRYGYTF. CDR3 nucleotide sequence: TGTGCCAGCAGCCGGGACAGGCGGTATGGCTACACCTTC.